These 10 T cell receptor beta chains originate from one sample sequenced in a study of cytomegalovirus exposure and HLA in healthy donors. The PCR used 60 Vbeta and 13 Jbeta primers. Data came from immunoSEQ multiplex PCR; TCRdb stores just in-frame clones and leaves some out. Of about 86,000 clones in the sample, about 77% are singletons; the top ten hold approximately 2.7%. Specimen: PBMCs. These TCRs come from a male donor in good health and CMV-seropositive.

The chain has TRBV5-1 and TRBJ2-1, with 7 bases lining up with TRBD2. Germline V gives CDR1 SGHRS, CDR2 YFSETQ. The CDR3 is 12 amino acids. The V and J ends lost 4 bases and 9 bases, in that order; junction bases with no gene match: 4. The CDR3 protein is CASSHIAGEQFF. The CDR3 DNA is TGCGCCAGCAGCCACATAGCGGGTGAGCAGTTCTTC.

This chain links TRBV7-3 with TRBJ2-5; possibly TRBD1 for D (6 bases). The CDR3 has 14 amino acids. CDR1 and CDR2 from the germline V gene are SGHTA and FQGTGA. The V end was cut by 5 bases, the J end by 5 bases, with 15 bases between. CDR3 residues: CASSVNRVGETQYF. The CDR3 bases are TGTGCCAGCAGCGTGAACAGGGTTGGGGAGACCCAGTACTTC.

The chain employs TRBV29-1 and TRBJ2-3; D is possibly TRBD1 (6 bases). Germline values: CDR1 SQVTM, CDR2 ANQGSEA. The CDR3 consists of 13 residues. V shed 6 bases and J shed 0 bases, with 10 bases lying between them. In DNA form, the CDR3 reads TGCAGCGTGGACAGCCCTAGCACAGATACGCAGTATTTT. Residues: CSVDSPSTDTQYF.

This clone came up a few times. The J gene is TRBJ2-3, the V gene TRBV19; D is perhaps TRBD2 (5 bases). Germline loops: CDR1 LNHDA, CDR2 SQIVND (reference sequence). The CDR3 totals 17 residues. V dropped 4 bases and J dropped 2 bases, with 19 bases sitting between them. Written as DNA, the CDR3 is TGTGCCAGTAGTAAGTTCTTGGGCGGACTTCCCACAGATACGCAGTATTTT. It yields the protein CASSKFLGGLPTDTQYF. The full variable domain, rest sourced from reference TRBV19 and TRBJ2-3, is DGGITQSPKYLFRKEGQNVTLSCEQNLNHDAMYWYRQDPGQGLRLIYYSQIVNDFQKGDIAEGYSVSREKKESFPLTVTSAQKNPTAFYLCASSKFLGGLPTDTQYFGPGTRLTVL.

The rearrangement uses TRBV5-1 and TRBJ2-7, with TRBD2 matching over 7 bases. Germline V CDR1 and CDR2: SGHRS, YFSETQ. This CDR3 contains 14 residues. The ends lost 5 bases at V and 2 bases at J; junction bases unmatched: 7. CDR3 in amino acids: CASSQRGDAYEQYF. The CDR3 coding sequence is TGCGCCAGCAGTCAGCGGGGAGACGCCTACGAGCAGTACTTC.

The CDR3 DNA sequence: TGTGCCAGCAGCATGGGACTGGGGAACTACGAGCAGTACTTC. It is translated as CASSMGLGNYEQYF. This chain uses TRBV7-9 with TRBJ2-7, with D possibly matching TRBD2 (6 bases). The ends were cut back, 5 bases at V and 3 bases at J, with 14 bases in the middle. The CDR3 has 14 residues. Germline lookup yields CDR1 SEHNR and CDR2 FQNEAQ (reference sequence).

The chain employs TRBV11-2 and TRBJ2-5; tentative D call: TRBD1 (6 bases). V was cut by 5 bases and J by 2 bases, with 9 bases left in between. This CDR3 contains 13 residues. Per the germline V gene, CDR1 is SGHAT and CDR2 is FQNNGV. The CDR3 sequence: CASSRDTQETQYF. Here the CDR3 DNA reads TGTGCCAGCAGCCGGGACACACAAGAGACCCAGTACTTC.

This chain joins TRBV5-6 and TRBJ2-2; 9 nucleotides line up with TRBD1. Trimming took 5 bases from V and 6 from J; bases not matched to a gene: 8. CDR3 length: 15 residues. Per germline, CDR1 SGHDT and CDR2 YYEEEE. This CDR3 is CASRETGGSAGELFF. Here the CDR3 DNA reads TGTGCCAGCAGAGAAACAGGGGGCTCGGCCGGGGAGCTGTTTTTT.

The V and J genes are TRBV4-1 and TRBJ2-5, with TRBD2 identical over 8 bases. The end of the DNA is better explained by TRBJ2-7, so the J call may be wrong. CDR1 is MGHRA and CDR2 is YSYEKL in the germline V gene. This CDR3 has 15 residues. The DNA for the CDR3 is TGCGCCAGCAACCTCCGCGCGGGAGGCCCCTACGAGCAGTACTTC. Translated, it gives CASNLRAGGPYEQYF.

V and J are TRBV6-5 and TRBJ2-4, with D uncertain. The V and J ends lost 0 bases and 0 bases respectively, with 6 bases between them. Germline V CDR1 and CDR2: MNHEY, SVGAGI. This CDR3 contains 15 residues. For the CDR3, the DNA is TGTGCCAGCAGTTACTCCCCACTAGCCAAAAACATTCAGTACTTC. Residues: CASSYSPLAKNIQYF.